The 30 T cell receptor beta chains given below trace back to one sample, sequenced in a study of T cells in localized non-small cell lung cancer. Sequencing was performed with immunoSEQ multiplex PCR; in TCRdb, only in-frame clones are kept and a portion is missing. The sample has approximately 83,000 clones; around 90% are singletons. The specimen was peripheral blood, collected before any cancer treatment. The source of these receptors is a woman aged 35-75 years with stage I squamous cell lung carcinoma.

The rearrangement joins TRBV29-1 to TRBJ2-3; the D gene is possibly TRBD1 (5 bases). This CDR3 has 13 residues. CDR1 and CDR2 from the germline V gene are SQVTM and ANQGSEA. V shed 7 bases and J shed 0 bases, with 11 bases lying between them. The CDR3 spells CSGTTVSTDTQYF. CDR3 coding DNA: TGCAGCGGCACGACAGTGAGCACAGATACGCAGTATTTT.

This clone was seen more than once but under ten times. The chain links TRBV30 to TRBJ2-3, with no clear D. Trimming removed 2 bases from V and 2 bases from J, with 8 bases in between. The CDR3 spans 13 residues. CDR1 and CDR2 (germline): GTSNPN, SVGIG (reference sequence). CDR3 in amino acids: CAWSSGYTDTQYF. CDR3 sequence (DNA): TGTGCCTGGAGTTCCGGATACACAGATACGCAGTATTTT.

This clone was seen more than once but under ten times. The chain uses TRBV5-1 and TRBJ1-2; 10 bases line up with TRBD1. V gave up 2 bases and J gave up 6 bases; unmatched junction bases: 4. The germline V gene encodes CDR1 SGHRS and CDR2 YFSETQ. The CDR3 is 14 amino acids. CDR3 nucleotides: TGCGCCAGCAGCTTCGGACAGGGGGGAGATGGCTACACCTTC. Amino acids: CASSFGQGGDGYTF.

The J gene is TRBJ1-2, the V gene TRBV29-1, with 9 bases that match TRBD1. V trimming: 8 bases; J trimming: 0 bases; junction bases outside the gene matches: 10. Germline V gene lookup returns CDR1 SQVTM and CDR2 ANQGSEA. The CDR3 spans 15 residues. CDR3 protein: CSSREGTGPNYGYTF. The CDR3 DNA is TGCAGCTCCCGGGAGGGGACAGGGCCTAACTATGGCTACACCTTC.

The rearrangement links TRBV19 to TRBJ1-1, with unresolved D. The germline gives CDR1 LNHDA, CDR2 SQIVND (reference sequence). The length of the CDR3 is 17 residues. Between the trimmed V and J ends, which lost 7 bases and 0 bases, there was a span of 21 bases. The CDR3 DNA sequence: TGTGCCAGTACCCTGATCGGCCCTCGTAACATGAACACTGAAGCTTTCTTT. Amino acids: CASTLIGPRNMNTEAFF. Variable domain in full (rest from reference TRBV19 and TRBJ1-1): DGGITQSPKYLFRKEGQNVTLSCEQNLNHDAMYWYRQDPGQGLRLIYYSQIVNDFQKGDIAEGYSVSREKKESFPLTVTSAQKNPTAFYLCASTLIGPRNMNTEAFFGQGTRLTVV.

The chain carries TRBV9 and TRBJ1-2; the D is unclear. CDR1 and CDR2 (germline): SGDLS, YYNGEE. This CDR3 region has 13 residues. Trimming took 4 bases from V and 4 from J, leaving 11 bases between them. The CDR3 nucleotides are TGTGCCAGCAGCTCTTCAGGTCCCTATGGCTACACCTTC. This sequence encodes CASSSSGPYGYTF.

This chain uses TRBV2 with TRBJ1-4, with D possibly matching TRBD1 (5 bases). Germline CDR1 reads SNHLY; CDR2 reads FYNNEI. The CDR3 runs 13 residues. V was shortened by 6 bases and J by 7 bases, with 12 bases between the two germline ends. The CDR3 spells CASSAGSAEKLFF. The CDR3 DNA sequence: TGTGCCAGCAGCGCAGGGTCGGCTGAAAAACTGTTTTTT.

This sequence joins TRBV19 and TRBJ1-2, with TRBD1 identical over 7 bases. There are 12 residues in the CDR3. The ends lost 3 bases at V and 10 bases at J; junction bases unmatched: 5. Looked up from germline, CDR1 is LNHDA and CDR2 is SQIVND (reference sequence). This chain's CDR3 is CASSILTGIYTF. For the CDR3, the DNA is TGTGCCAGTAGTATCCTGACAGGGATCTACACCTTC.

The V call is TRBV6-4, the J call TRBJ1-2; D may be TRBD1 (6 bases). The CDR3 spans 15 residues. Germline CDR1 reads MRHNA; CDR2 reads SNTAGT. V lost 3 bases to trimming and J lost 5 bases, with 16 bases between them. CDR3 amino acids: CASSEAGGAGYGYTF. CDR3 sequence (DNA): TGTGCCAGCAGTGAGGCGGGGGGCGCGGGGTATGGCTACACCTTC.

The chain employs TRBV7-9 and TRBJ2-3; D remains ambiguous. CDR1 SEHNR and CDR2 FQNEAQ come from the germline V gene (reference sequence). The CDR3 spans 11 residues. Trimming removed 3 bases at V and 5 bases at J, with 3 bases between. In DNA, the CDR3 is TGTGCCAGCAGCTTCGAAGATACGCAGTATTTT. It encodes CASSFEDTQYF.

The chain recombines TRBV19 with TRBJ1-1; weak D call: TRBD1 (5 bases). In germline, CDR1 is LNHDA, CDR2 SQIVND (reference sequence). The CDR3 runs to 15 residues. Trimming removed 4 bases at V and 6 bases at J, with 18 bases between. The CDR3 protein is CASSNPPQGDSEAFF. The CDR3 bases are TGTGCCAGTAGTAACCCTCCGCAGGGTGACTCTGAAGCTTTCTTT.

Here the CDR3 DNA reads TGTGCCAGCAGCTCGGGGCTGTATGGCTACACCTTC. Protein sequence: CASSSGLYGYTF. The chain uses TRBV5-4 and TRBJ1-2; maybe TRBD1 (5 bases). The V end lost 3 bases, the J end lost 5 bases, and 8 bases lay between the germline ends. Germline values: CDR1 SGHNT, CDR2 YYREEE (reference sequence). The CDR3 spans 12 residues.

The chain combines TRBV2 with TRBJ1-6; D possibly corresponds to TRBD1 (6 bases). V shed 7 bases and J shed 10 bases, with 17 bases lying between them. Per germline, CDR1 SNHLY and CDR2 FYNNEI. CDR3 length equals 14 residues. CDR3 loop: CASTPLRGGSPLHF. CDR3 bases: TGTGCCAGCACCCCACTCAGGGGAGGCTCACCCCTCCACTTT.

As regards this clone: The same CDR3 also results from other DNA sequences found in this sample. This CDR3 is CASHSLGTAKEKAFF. DNA of the CDR3: TGTGCCAGCCACTCGCTGGGGACAGCAAAAGAGAAAGCTTTCTTT. This chain joins TRBV28 and TRBJ1-1; 7 bases map to TRBD1. CDR1 MDHEN and CDR2 SYDVKM come from the germline V gene. The CDR3 is 15 amino acids. After removal of 8 bases from V and 9 bases from J, the junction contained 18 bases not matched to a gene.

This clone came up a few times. This rearrangement joins TRBV11-2 to TRBJ1-4; TRBD1 matches 8 bases. With V trimmed by 5 bases and J by 8 bases, 10 bases remained unmatched. The CDR3 has 15 amino acids. In germline, CDR1 is SGHAT, CDR2 FQNNGV. The CDR3 reads CASSAEQGGLEKLFF. In nucleotides, the CDR3 is TGTGCCAGCAGCGCAGAACAGGGGGGATTGGAAAAACTGTTTTTT.

The V and J genes are TRBV5-8 and TRBJ2-1, with no clear D. Per the germline V gene, CDR1 is SGHTS and CDR2 is YDEGEE. The CDR3 loop spans 16 amino acids. The V and J ends lost 5 bases and 0 bases respectively, with 15 bases between them. The DNA for the CDR3 is TGTGCCAGCAGTTCCGACGTAAAGAGCTCCTACAATGAGCAGTTCTTC. It encodes CASSSDVKSSYNEQFF. Drawing the rest from reference TRBV5-8 and TRBJ2-1, the complete variable domain is EAGVTQSPTHLIKTRGQQATLRCSPISGHTSVYWYQQALGLGLQFLLWYDEGEERNRGNFPPRFSGRQFPNYSSELNVNALELEDSALYLCASSSDVKSSYNEQFFGPGTRLTVL.

V usage is TRBV6-6 and J usage is TRBJ1-6, with 9 positions matching TRBD1. This CDR3 comprises 16 residues. With V trimmed by 6 bases and J by 10 bases, 13 bases remained unmatched. Germline values: CDR1 MNHNY, CDR2 SVGAGI (reference sequence). DNA for the CDR3: TGTGCCAGCAGCCCGGGACAGGGAGCTCTGGGATCACCCCTCCACTTT. Translated, it gives CASSPGQGALGSPLHF.

The CDR3 coding sequence is TGTGCCAGCAGTGAAAAGAACTCCTATAATTCACCCCTCCACTTT. This gives the protein CASSEKNSYNSPLHF. The chain recombines TRBV2 with TRBJ1-6; D remains unclear. Trimming took 2 bases from V and 0 from J, leaving 5 bases between them. CDR1 is SNHLY, CDR2 FYNNEI, per germline. The CDR3 totals 15 residues.

This rearrangement joins TRBV7-9 to TRBJ1-1; D remains unclear. The CDR3 length is 14 residues. V lost 3 bases to trimming and J lost 5 bases, with 13 bases between them. Germline CDR1 and CDR2: SEHNR and FQNEAQ (reference sequence). The CDR3 reads CASSFASSGTEAFF. The CDR3 DNA reads TGTGCCAGCAGCTTCGCGAGCTCTGGGACTGAAGCTTTCTTT.

DNA for the CDR3: TGTGCCAGTACCGACAGGGGGCATGAGGCTAATGAAAAACTGTTTTTT. Translated: CASTDRGHEANEKLFF. The chain employs TRBV19 and TRBJ1-4; TRBD1 matches at 10 bases. The length of the CDR3 is 16 residues. Germline assignment: CDR1 LNHDA and CDR2 SQIVND (reference sequence). V lost 7 bases and J lost 3; bases outside the gene matches: 8.

The chain is built from TRBV29-1 and TRBJ1-1, with 7 bases lining up with TRBD1. The V gene end was trimmed by 5 bases and the J gene end by 0 bases; junction bases not matched to a gene: 6. CDR1 is SQVTM, CDR2 ANQGSEA, per germline. The CDR3 has 14 amino acids. The CDR3 DNA reads TGCAGCGTTTCAGGGGGGTTTATGAACACTGAAGCTTTCTTT. It specifies CSVSGGFMNTEAFF.

The chain recombines TRBV27 with TRBJ1-2, with unresolved D. Germline assignment: CDR1 MNHEY and CDR2 SMNVEV (reference sequence). This CDR3 is built from 14 residues. Trimming left V 5 bases short and J 2 bases short, with 12 bases between. CDR3 bases: TGTGCCAGCAGTCCCCAGGTTGCGAACTATGGCTACACCTTC. Translated, it gives CASSPQVANYGYTF.

This chain uses TRBV5-1 with TRBJ1-2, with no clear D. V was trimmed by 0 bases and J by 1 base, leaving 7 bases between them. CDR3 length equals 14 residues. Germline V gene lookup returns CDR1 SGHRS and CDR2 YFSETQ. The CDR3 spells CASSLDGFNYGYTF. Here the CDR3 DNA reads TGCGCCAGCAGCTTGGACGGCTTTAACTATGGCTACACCTTC.

The chain joins TRBV15 to TRBJ1-1; 8 nucleotides match TRBD1. The CDR3 consists of 16 residues. Trimming removed 1 base from V and 5 bases from J; junction bases left unmatched: 9. Germline CDR1 and CDR2: LNHNV and YYDKDF (reference sequence). This chain's CDR3 is CATSRGDRGLGTEAFF. CDR3 DNA: TGTGCCACCAGCAGAGGAGACAGGGGTCTGGGAACTGAAGCTTTCTTT. The variable domain in full, with the rest retrieved from reference TRBV15 and TRBJ1-1, is DAMVIQNPRYQVTQFGKPVTLSCSQTLNHNVMYWYQQKSSQAPKLLFHYYDKDFNNEADTPDNFQSRRPNTSFCFLDIRSPGLGDTAMYLCATSRGDRGLGTEAFFGQGTRLTVV.

The rearrangement links TRBV5-1 to TRBJ1-1, with 9 bases fitting TRBD1. Germline V gene lookup returns CDR1 SGHRS and CDR2 YFSETQ. The CDR3 is made up of 13 amino acids. Trimming took 7 bases from V and 4 from J; bases not matched to a gene: 5. CDR3 sequence reads: CASRTTGGTEAFF. Written as DNA, the CDR3 is TGCGCCAGCCGGACGACAGGGGGCACTGAAGCTTTCTTT.

The V and J genes are TRBV6-1 and TRBJ2-1; D could derive from TRBD1 or TRBD2 (5 bases each). The ends were cut back, 1 base at V and 7 bases at J, with 14 bases in the middle. Looked up from germline, CDR1 is MNHNS and CDR2 is SASEGT. This CDR3 spans 15 amino acids. The CDR3, as DNA: TGTGCCAGCAGTGAAGGGGACCTCCTTAGAAATGAGCAGTTCTTC. It encodes CASSEGDLLRNEQFF.

The CDR3 DNA sequence: TGCGCCAGCAGCTTATGGACAGGGGGTAGCTCAGATACGCAGTATTTT. This sequence encodes CASSLWTGGSSDTQYF. V gene TRBV5-1 combines with J gene TRBJ2-3; 10 nucleotides agree with TRBD1. This CDR3 is 16 amino acids long. The germline gives CDR1 SGHRS, CDR2 YFSETQ. V gave up 2 bases and J gave up 4 bases; unmatched junction bases: 7.

The J gene is TRBJ2-3, the V gene TRBV23-1; maybe TRBD1 (6 bases). TRBV23-1 is an ORF for which the function is uncertain. CDR3 length equals 15 residues. Trimming cost V 4 bases and J 2 bases, with 13 bases left between them. In DNA form, the CDR3 reads TGCGCCAGCAGTCCCACAGGGTGGGACACAGATACGCAGTATTTT. It translates to CASSPTGWDTDTQYF.

Remarks on this clone: The junction and the germline gene differ at one end; a read error may be behind it. The chain employs TRBV7-7 and TRBJ2-5; no definite D call. This CDR3 contains 13 residues. CDR1 is SSHAT and CDR2 is FNYEAQ in the germline V gene (reference sequence). Written as DNA, the CDR3 is TGTGCTAGCAGCGTTGGACGGCAAGAGACCCAGTACTTC. Its protein product is CASSVGRQETQYF. Together with reference TRBV7-7 and TRBJ2-5, the CDR3 gives the full variable domain: GAGVSQSPRYKVTKRGQDVTLRCDPISSHATLYWYQQALGQGPEFLTYFNYEAQPDKSGLPSDRFSAERPEGSISTLTIQRTEQRDSAMYRCASSVGRQETQYFGPGTRLLVL.

The chain combines TRBV5-1 with TRBJ1-6; 7 bases agree with TRBD1. The junction had 5 bases not matched to a gene; V was cut back by 2 bases and J by 6 bases. This CDR3 spans 15 amino acids. Germline V CDR1 and CDR2: SGHRS, YFSETQ. The CDR3 bases are TGCGCCAGCAGCTTACTGGACAGGTCTAATTCACCCCTCCACTTT. This translates into CASSLLDRSNSPLHF.